Each of the 22 T cell receptor beta chains below was sequenced from the same sample in a study of T cells after yellow fever vaccination. TCRdb re-analysed the 5' RACE reads in MiXCR, keeping a single row per CDR3 protein. The repertoire holds 500,000 to 650,000 distinct CDR3 sequences, with about a sixth as singletons. Sample: PBMCs, taken around 5 days after the first yellow fever vaccination. The receptor source for this set is a man younger than 30 who received the YFV17D yellow fever vaccine.

This rearrangement joins TRBV4-1 to TRBJ2-6; no clear D. The CDR3 is 15 residues long. V lost 1 base and J lost 6, with 10 bases in between. From germline, CDR1 is MGHRA and CDR2 YSYEKL. CDR3 bases: TGCGCCAGCAGCCAAGGTGGACCCGTGGCCAACGTCCTGACTTTC. Its translation is CASSQGGPVANVLTF.

This clonotype was seen repeatedly, ten times or more. This rearrangement joins TRBV20-1 to TRBJ2-3, with D possibly being TRBD2 (5 bases). Germline CDR1 is DFQATT and CDR2 is SNEGSKA (reference sequence). V shed 1 base and J shed 3 bases, with 17 bases lying between them. The CDR3 covers 16 residues. The CDR3 loop is CSARGVSGSPTDTQYF. The CDR3 coding sequence is TGCAGTGCTAGAGGAGTATCGGGGTCCCCGACAGATACGCAGTATTTT.

This clonotype was detected a few times. This sequence joins TRBV19 and TRBJ1-1, with D maybe TRBD1 (6 bases). Trimming stripped 2 bases from V and 2 bases from J, with 15 bases between. The germline CDR1 and CDR2 sequences are LNHDA and SQIVND (reference sequence). This CDR3 has 16 amino acids. The CDR3 loop reads CASSILADSLNTEAFF. In DNA, the CDR3 is TGTGCCAGTAGTATACTGGCGGACAGTCTAAACACTGAAGCTTTCTTT.

The rearrangement uses TRBV7-2 and TRBJ2-1; the match to TRBD1 covers 7 bases. The trim removed 5 bases at V and 6 bases at J, leaving 7 bases unmatched. The germline CDR1 and CDR2 sequences are SGHTA and FQGNSA. This CDR3 has 14 residues. CDR3 protein: CASSPSGQVNEQFF. The CDR3 DNA follows: TGTGCCAGCAGCCCATCAGGACAGGTCAATGAGCAGTTCTTC.

A few counts support this clonotype. The V and J genes are TRBV5-1 and TRBJ2-5; TRBD1 agrees at 8 bases. Germline V gene data show CDR1 as SGHRS and CDR2 as YFSETQ. V trimming: 4 bases; J trimming: 4 bases; junction bases outside the gene matches: 6. CDR3 length: 14 residues. The CDR3 DNA follows: TGCGCCAGCAGCCAGACAGGGGTTGGAGAGACCCAGTACTTC. Its translation is CASSQTGVGETQYF. Full variable domain (remainder filled in from reference TRBV5-1 and TRBJ2-5): KAGVTQTPRYLIKTRGQQVTLSCSPISGHRSVSWYQQTPGQGLQFLFEYFSETQRNKGNFPGRFSGRQFSNSRSEMNVSTLELGDSALYLCASSQTGVGETQYFGPGTRLLVL.

J is TRBJ2-7 and V is TRBV6-2 or TRBV6-3; the D is unclear. Trimming cost V 0 bases and J 6 bases, with 9 bases left between them. Germline CDR1 is MNHEY and CDR2 is SVGEGT. CDR3 length: 13 residues. The DNA of the CDR3 is TGTGCCAGCAGTTACTCGGCATCTTCCGAGCAGTACTTC. Its protein is CASSYSASSEQYF.

In its sample, this clonotype was seen a few times. The chain has TRBV4-1 and TRBJ2-3; no clear D. CDR3 length equals 14 residues. Germline V lookup: CDR1 MGHRA, CDR2 YSYEKL. Trimming pared 2 bases from V and 0 bases from J, leaving 6 bases between. The chain's CDR3 is CASSQFHSTDTQYF. The CDR3 bases are TGCGCCAGCAGCCAATTTCATAGCACAGATACGCAGTATTTT.

This clonotype was detected a few times. The chain has TRBV6-4 and TRBJ1-3, with D hard to call. The CDR3 has 14 amino acids. Germline CDR1 MRHNA, CDR2 SNTAGT. V was shortened by 5 bases and J by 4 bases, with 12 bases between the two germline ends. CDR3 sequence: CASSPSADGNTIYF. CDR3 bases: TGTGCCAGCAGTCCCTCGGCGGACGGAAACACCATATATTTT.

V is TRBV20-1 and J is TRBJ2-1, with 10 bases identical to TRBD2. V lost 2 bases, J lost 4 bases, and 8 bases stayed unmatched. The germline CDR1 and CDR2 sequences are DFQATT and SNEGSKA (reference sequence). This CDR3 has 16 residues. Here the CDR3 reads CSARSPSGGVYNEQFF. CDR3 sequence (DNA): TGCAGTGCTAGATCCCCCAGCGGGGGGGTTTACAATGAGCAGTTCTTC.

The chain joins TRBV4-3 to TRBJ1-2, with unresolved D. The V gene lost 0 bases and the J gene lost 4 bases, with 12 bases spanning the gap. This CDR3 region has 15 residues. In germline, CDR1 is LGHNA, CDR2 YSLEER. CDR3 bases: TGCGCCAGCAGCCAAGATAGCGAGGGCCCCTATGGCTACACCTTC. This sequence encodes CASSQDSEGPYGYTF.

The chain recombines TRBV6-1 with TRBJ2-6, with D unclear. CDR1 is MNHNS and CDR2 is SASEGT in the germline V gene. The CDR3 runs to 15 residues. V was cut by 5 bases and J by 4 bases, with 12 bases left in between. CDR3 nucleotide sequence: TGTGCCAGCAGTACCCACATAACGGGGGCCAACGTCCTGACTTTC. Translated, it gives CASSTHITGANVLTF.

This clonotype has just a few counts. The chain combines TRBV7-6 with TRBJ2-5; D not certain. The V gene's germline CDR1 is SGHVS and CDR2 FNYEAQ. CDR3 length: 14 residues. Trimming removed 5 bases from V and 1 base from J, with 11 bases in between. CDR3 nucleotides: TGTGCCAGCAGCCTAAATCGGTTCCAAGAGACCCAGTACTTC. This encodes CASSLNRFQETQYF.

This clonotype was found a few times. V gene TRBV7-8 combines with J gene TRBJ2-4; D is ambiguous. Trimming left V 5 bases short and J 2 bases short, with 10 bases between. CDR3 length: 14 residues. The germline V gene encodes CDR1 SGHVS and CDR2 FQNEAQ. The CDR3 nucleotides read TGTGCCAGCAGCCGCAGCGCATCCAAAAACATTCAGTACTTC. Translated, it gives CASSRSASKNIQYF.

This sequence joins TRBV3-1 and TRBJ1-1; D is ambiguous. The CDR3 consists of 13 residues. V was trimmed by 3 bases and J by 10 bases, leaving 15 bases between them. Germline lookup yields CDR1 LGHDT and CDR2 YNNKEL (reference sequence). The CDR3 here is CASSHRTALRAFF. CDR3 DNA: TGTGCCAGCAGCCACCGCACAGCGCTTAGAGCTTTCTTT.

This clonotype was detected only a few times. This chain connects TRBV5-1 to TRBJ1-1; unclear D gene. This CDR3 spans 14 amino acids. The ends were cut back, 5 bases at V and 4 bases at J, with 15 bases in the middle. CDR1 and CDR2 (germline): SGHRS, YFSETQ. The CDR3, as DNA: TGCGCCAGCAGTGAGGCCCTCGTGGGCACTGAAGCTTTCTTT. Its protein product is CASSEALVGTEAFF.

The sample holds many counts of this clonotype. This sequence joins TRBV12-3 or TRBV12-4 and TRBJ2-7; D uncertain. The CDR3 contains 14 residues. V was shortened by 0 bases and J by 7 bases, with 13 bases between the two germline ends. Here the CDR3 reads CASSLAQRAEEQYF. The CDR3, as DNA: TGTGCCAGCAGTTTAGCGCAAAGGGCGGAGGAGCAGTACTTC.

This clonotype was detected only a few times. The V call is TRBV7-3, the J call TRBJ1-6, with TRBD1 as a possible D gene (5 bases). V lost 5 bases to trimming and J lost 8 bases, with 10 bases between them. Germline V CDR1 and CDR2: SGHTA, FQGTGA. The CDR3 spans 13 residues. The CDR3 loop reads CASSAGRDSPLHF. CDR3 DNA sequence: TGTGCCAGCAGCGCAGGGAGAGATTCACCCCTCCACTTT.

The genes are TRBV18 and TRBJ2-7; D is unresolved. Germline V CDR1 and CDR2: KGHSH, LQKENI. There are 13 residues in the CDR3. V was clipped by 3 bases and J by 7 bases, with 13 bases between them. The CDR3 sequence: CASSPLRDGEQYF. The CDR3 region has the DNA TGTGCCAGCTCACCTCTCCGTGACGGTGAGCAGTACTTC.

The sample holds a few counts of this clonotype. The chain joins TRBV20-1 to TRBJ2-3; 9 nucleotides match TRBD2. The junction had 9 bases not matched to a gene; V was cut back by 1 base and J by 1 base. There are 17 residues in the CDR3. The germline CDR1 and CDR2 sequences are DFQATT and SNEGSKA (reference sequence). CDR3 DNA: TGCAGTGCTAGAGTTGGCGGGGGGGCTACCCGCACAGATACGCAGTATTTT. Residues: CSARVGGGATRTDTQYF.

The table lists this clonotype with a few counts. V is TRBV29-1 and J is TRBJ2-5, with a weak D call TRBD2 (5 bases). This CDR3 has 14 amino acids. V gave up 1 base and J gave up 4 bases, with 13 bases separating them. Per germline, CDR1 SQVTM and CDR2 ANQGSEA. This chain's CDR3 is CSVEVAGLGETQYF. The CDR3 nucleotides are TGCAGCGTTGAAGTCGCGGGCTTGGGAGAGACCCAGTACTTC.

The CDR3 is CASSSGTRGYTF. DNA of the CDR3: TGTGCCAGCAGTTCCGGGACGAGGGGCTACACCTTC. The chain carries TRBV12-3 or TRBV12-4 and TRBJ1-2; TRBD1 might be the D (5 bases). This CDR3 is 12 amino acids long. V lost 4 bases and J lost 8, with 11 bases in between.

This clonotype was detected a few times. This chain joins TRBV21-1 and TRBJ2-7; the table assigns TRBD1, which was not confirmed against the DNA. TRBV21-1 is a known pseudogene. CDR3 size: 13 residues. The CDR3 protein is CASSPPPSYEQYV. In DNA, the CDR3 is TGTGCCAGCAGCCCCCCTCCGAGTTACGAGCAGTACGTC.